Listed below are T cell receptor beta chains from one sample, sequenced in a study of T cells in Graves' hyperthyroidism and ophthalmopathy. TCRdb re-called the multiplex PCR reads through MiXCR, storing one row per CDR3 protein. The sample lists around 530,000 distinct CDR3 sequences, roughly 18% occurring once. The sample comprised blood. These receptors all come from a woman between 18 and 29 years old with Graves' ophthalmopathy. CDR3s include the opening cysteine and the closing phenylalanine or tryptophan. Each record gives: V gene, J gene, D gene, clone size, CDR3 DNA, CDR3 protein. D genes are given only for firm matches. Some rows mark clone size as missing; the rest say once, few, many or name a class of expanded clone.

TRBV6-6	TRBJ1-3	.	.	TGTGCCAGCAGTTACTCGCGGGTTTCTGGAAACACCATATATTTT	CASSYSRVSGNTIYF
TRBV28	TRBJ1-6	TRBD1	many	TGTGCCAGCAGTCAAACCACCCCCGGACAGGGCGACTATAATTCACCCCTCCACTTT	CASSQTTPGQGDYNSPLHF
TRBV5-1	TRBJ2-1	.	.	TGCGCCAGCAGCTTGGAAGGGTCGAATGAGCAGTTCTTC	CASSLEGSNEQFF
TRBV30	TRBJ1-1	TRBD1	.	TGTGCCTGGACCATGGGACAGGGGAACACTGAAGCTTTCTTT	CAWTMGQGNTEAFF
TRBV28	TRBJ2-7	.	many	TGTGCCAGCAGTCCCCCGGGGGTACCCTACGAGCAGTACTTC	CASSPPGVPYEQYF
TRBV12-3/TRBV12-4	TRBJ1-4	TRBD1	many	TGTGCCAGCAGCCACGGGACAGTTATTAATGAAAAACTGTTTTTT	CASSHGTVINEKLFF
TRBV11-1	TRBJ1-2	.	few	TGTGCCAGCAGCTCAGGAACAGGGCGAATCGGGAGTGGCTACACCTTC	CASSSGTGRIGSGYTF
TRBV3-1	TRBJ2-5	TRBD2	many	TGTGCCAGCAGCCAAGCGTTAGCGGGAGAAGAGACCCAGTACTTC	CASSQALAGEETQYF
TRBV7-9	TRBJ1-1	.	many	TGTGCCAGCAGCTTCCCCCCCCCGAGGGACACTGAAGCTTTCTTT	CASSFPPPRDTEAFF
TRBV5-4	TRBJ1-3	.	.	TGTGCCAGCAGCCCGGGACCCCCTAAACCACTTTTCTCTGGAAACACCATATATTTT	CASSPGPPKPLFSGNTIYF
TRBV10-3	TRBJ1-1	.	many	TGTGCCATCTCAGGGTTGAACACTGAAGCTTTCTTT	CAISGLNTEAFF
TRBV3-2	TRBJ1-5	.	once	TGTGCCAGCAGCCAAAATAGCAATCAGCCCCAGCATTTT	CASSQNSNQPQHF
TRBV28	TRBJ2-3	TRBD2	many	TGTGCCCTAACGAGGGCGGGAGGGCCCGGGGATACGCAGTATTTT	CALTRAGGPGDTQYF
TRBV11-2	TRBJ2-3	.	many	TGTGCCAGCAGCTCCACCGTTGGGGTCGGCACAGATACGCAGTATTTT	CASSSTVGVGTDTQYF
TRBV5-4	TRBJ2-7	TRBD1	.	TGTGCCAGCAGCCGCCAAGGGACAGTCGAGCAGTACTTC	CASSRQGTVEQYF
TRBV7-3	TRBJ2-7	.	.	.	CASSFYICSAKSSGDRGYEQYF
TRBV4-1	TRBJ1-4	.	few	TGCGCCAGCAGCCATGTATGGGAAGGGGGTGAAAAACTGTTTTTT	CASSHVWEGGEKLFF